A selection of T cell receptor beta chains follows, all from one sample in a study of blood T cell repertoires in COVID-19. TCRdb keeps only in-frame clones here, not all; method: immunoSEQ multiplex PCR. The sample records about 300,000 clones, approximately 88% being singletons. Sequenced sample: peripheral blood. These receptors all stem from a man aged 18 to 29 who had recovered from COVID-19. Both conserved end residues are trimmed from each CDR3. Each record gives: J gene, V gene, CDR3 length, CDR3 protein.

TRBJ1-2,TRBV19,11,ASSPTGRYGYT
TRBJ2-7,TRBV5-1,11,ASSLGAGYEQY
TRBJ1-1,TRBV11-3,9,ASSRGGEAF
TRBJ1-6,TRBV19,11,ASSIANYSPLH
TRBJ2-7,TRBV10-3,11,AIGTGLTNEQY
TRBJ1-1,TRBV6-5,12,ASSTRGLNTEAF
TRBJ2-1,TRBV2,13,ASSEEAGAYNEQF
TRBJ2-7,TRBV3-1/TRBV3-2,12,ASSSLREVSEQY
TRBJ1-2,TRBV3-1/TRBV3-2,11,ASSHGTVYGYT
TRBJ2-7,TRBV6-6,12,ASSYSGQSYEQY
TRBJ2-5,TRBV7-2,13,ASSLYRGGKETQY
TRBJ1-6,TRBV2,15,ASRTSVDRGIWSPLH
TRBJ1-1,TRBV6-5,12,ASSANRVNTEAF
TRBJ2-3,TRBV5-1,12,ASSSMTSTDTQY
TRBJ2-1,TRBV6-2/TRBV6-3,12,ASSLSGPPNEQF
TRBJ2-3,TRBV11-2,11,ASSLAGTDTQY
TRBJ1-4,TRBV6-5,11,AAGRKANEKLF
TRBJ2-2,TRBV6-5,13,ASSYSPLDAGELF
TRBJ2-1,TRBV14,15,ASSHDGVRGSYNEQF
TRBJ2-1,TRBV11-1,11,ASSGGSNNEQF
TRBJ2-7,TRBV19,12,ASTPGPAAYEQY
TRBJ2-5,TRBV19,11,ASSIDRGETQY
TRBJ1-2,TRBV2,13,ASSDPTGGAYGYT
TRBJ2-2,TRBV3-1/TRBV3-2,14,ASSQAVLANTGELF
TRBJ1-6,TRBV10-3,12,AIRETGLVAPLH
TRBJ2-7,TRBV4-2,12,ASSQERLGYEQY
TRBJ2-1,TRBV6-4,12,ATDGGGNYNEQF
TRBJ2-5,TRBV30,13,AWSLPAQGQETQY